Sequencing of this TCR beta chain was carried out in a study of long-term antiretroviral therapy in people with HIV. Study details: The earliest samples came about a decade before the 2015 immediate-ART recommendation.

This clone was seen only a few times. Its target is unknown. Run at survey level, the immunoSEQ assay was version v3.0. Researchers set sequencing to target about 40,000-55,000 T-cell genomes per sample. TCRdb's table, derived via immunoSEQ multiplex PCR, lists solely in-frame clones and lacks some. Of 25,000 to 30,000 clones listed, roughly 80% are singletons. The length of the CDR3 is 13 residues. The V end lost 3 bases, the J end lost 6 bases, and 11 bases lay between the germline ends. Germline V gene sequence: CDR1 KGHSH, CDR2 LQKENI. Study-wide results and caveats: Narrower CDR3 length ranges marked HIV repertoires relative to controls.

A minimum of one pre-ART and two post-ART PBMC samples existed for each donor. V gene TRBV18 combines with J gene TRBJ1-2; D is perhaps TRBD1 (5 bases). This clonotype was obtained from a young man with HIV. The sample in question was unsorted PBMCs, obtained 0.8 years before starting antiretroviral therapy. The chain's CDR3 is CASSPIQGDGYTF. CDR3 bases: TGTGCCAGCTCACCGATCCAGGGAGATGGCTACACCTTC.